This T cell receptor (beta chain) was documented in a study of identical twins (dated by TCRdb to between 2015 and 2016). A note on the overall study: TCR alpha and beta repertoires from monozygotic twins, unrelated adults of various ages and cord blood were deep-sequenced to test whether fetal clonotypes persist. Replicate twin experiments were performed at different times using different library preparation protocols to rule out contamination.

All donors were healthy Caucasians. Three unrelated non-twin adults were additionally sequenced: a male aged 18 to 30, a male aged 50 to 59 and a female aged 50 to 59. Using Miltenyi CD45RO+ enrichment and human naive T-cell isolation kits, memory (CD45RO+) and naive T cells were isolated from PBMC. Library preparation used 5' RACE. The listed sequencing device is Illumina HiSeq 2000. A universal primer binding site was introduced by template switching, and a unique molecular identifier was present in the final cDNA, enabling accurate counting of TCR cDNA molecules. Specific primers in the conserved constant-segment region were used to synthesize first-strand cDNA for TCR alpha and beta chains. To control for contamination, every cDNA library was double barcoded, receiving both a SMART-Mk sample barcode and Illumina barcodes. TruSeq adapter sequences along with Illumina sample barcodes were introduced in two successive PCR steps. TCR alpha and beta cDNA libraries were sequenced on the Illumina HiSeq platform with custom primers. The study's own analysis went as follows. Raw reads were processed with MiGEC to extract unique molecular identifiers, and MiXCR was used to determine CDR3 positions. For each individual, recombination models were inferred using an EM algorithm with the repgenHMM and IGoR tools. Shared clonotypes were analyzed with the tcR package in R, and sharing was normalized by the product of cloneset sizes. Out-of-frame nonproductive sequences were analyzed to study raw recombination free of thymic and clonal selection effects. TCRdb reworked the public reads: Q25 trimming with fastp, MiXCR clone assembly, productive beta chains retained. Every entry covers one CDR3 protein and lists the most common genes and DNA from its rows. The V and J calls follow TCRdb's processing rather than the paper's. Present in this sample are 400,000 to 500,000 distinct CDR3 sequences, less than 20% of which were seen just once. The ten largest account for about 12% of the sample.

Ten or more counts support this clonotype. Which antigen it targets is not known. It has no much larger one-base neighbor in the sample; base qualities were not kept. The CDR3 contains 11 residues, cysteine and phenylalanine counted. The retained sequence is limited to the CDR3, 33 bases, with the frame set at the first base. V gives up 1 base and J gives up 4 bases, and the segment between their germline ends measures 5 bases. CDR1 and CDR2, looked up from the germline V gene (reference sequence), are DFQATT and SNEGSKA. Results the study describes overall, beyond this receptor: Out-of-frame TCR alpha sequences shared between twins showed an excess of low generation-probability sequences compared with coincidental sharing between unrelated individuals. In monozygotic twins, recombination models systematically underestimated out-of-frame TCR alpha sharing, but the models matched the sharing seen between unrelated individuals. Because the same donors could not be followed over many years, conclusions were based on cross-sectional statistical analysis. The excess sharing between twins in beta out-of-frame sequences was weaker because fewer shared sequences reduced the signal-to-noise ratio. Zero-insertion analyses could be partly confounded by invariant T cells such as MAIT and iNKT, although diverse VJ usage argued against such confounding for most clonotypes. Fewer insertions were carried by abundant cord blood beta clonotypes; a weaker similar trend was observed in young adult naive repertoires, while no such trend was observed in memory repertoires.

The sample consisted of naive T cells sorted from blood. Explained via the paper, the cell subset or site label denotes: cells isolated with a human naive T-cell isolation kit. The sequence came from a man aged 45 to 65 in good health. The chain was built from TRBV20-1 and TRBJ2-7; the D gene identity is not certain. The DNA is as follows: TGCAGTGCTAGAGTTGGATACGAGCAGTACTTC. It specifies CSARVGYEQYF.